Given below is one T cell receptor (beta chain) in context. Preparation of the TCRbeta library was carried out with unique molecular identifiers. MiXCR was run by TCRdb on the PCR reads, yielding one entry per CDR3 protein. The sample holds hundreds of thousands of distinct CDR3 sequences; less than 35% are singletons and the top ten take 2.4%. Trimming removed 3 bases at V and 2 bases at J, with 11 bases between. The length of the CDR3 is 14 residues. Looked up from germline, CDR1 is SGHRS and CDR2 is YFSETQ. This sample is part of a study of T-cell reconstitution after alpha-beta-depleted transplantation in children.

The TCR sequence derives from a human donor who donated a stem cell graft to a child with aplastic anemia. The chain is built from TRBV5-1 and TRBJ1-1; maybe TRBD1 (5 bases). The sequencing used PBMCs from the stem cell graft donor, collected from the stem cell graft. For the CDR3, the DNA is TGCGCCAGCAGCTCCAGACAGTCTAACACTGAAGCTTTCTTT. The encoded protein is CASSSRQSNTEAFF.